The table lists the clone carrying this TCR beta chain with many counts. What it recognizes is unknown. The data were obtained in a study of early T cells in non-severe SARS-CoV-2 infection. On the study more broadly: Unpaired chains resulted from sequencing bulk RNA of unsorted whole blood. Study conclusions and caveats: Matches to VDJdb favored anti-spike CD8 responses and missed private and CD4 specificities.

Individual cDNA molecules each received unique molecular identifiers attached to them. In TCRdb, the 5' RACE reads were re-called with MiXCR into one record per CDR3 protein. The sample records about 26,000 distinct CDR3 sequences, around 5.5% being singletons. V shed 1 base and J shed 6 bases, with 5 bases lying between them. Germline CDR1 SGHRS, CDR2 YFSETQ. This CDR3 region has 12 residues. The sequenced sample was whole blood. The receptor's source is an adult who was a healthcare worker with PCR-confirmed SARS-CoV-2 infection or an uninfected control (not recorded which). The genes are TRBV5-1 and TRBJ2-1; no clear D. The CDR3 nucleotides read TGCGCCAGCAGCTTGTGGGGCAATGAGCAGTTCTTC. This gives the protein CASSLWGNEQFF. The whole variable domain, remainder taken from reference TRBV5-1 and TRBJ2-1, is KAGVTQTPRYLIKTRGQQVTLSCSPISGHRSVSWYQQTPGQGLQFLFEYFSETQRNKGNFPGRFSGRQFSNSRSEMNVSTLELGDSALYLCASSLWGNEQFFGPGTRLTVL.